This T cell receptor (beta chain) was sequenced during a study of Graves' ophthalmopathy and Graves' hyperthyroidism. Ophthalmopathy absent within 18 months of follow-up marked hyperthyroidism as stable. Amplified TCR beta CDR3 regions were obtained using RNA transcripts as template. HTBI primers served in a first-round RT-PCR, which a second-round multiplex PCR followed. Via MiXCR, TCRdb re-called the multiplex PCR reads, giving one row per CDR3 protein. The sample gives hundreds of thousands of distinct CDR3 sequences, roughly 20% of which show up once; roughly 7.4% is in the top ten. In germline, CDR1 is SGHAT, CDR2 FQNNGV. V dropped 6 bases and J dropped 4; count of bases not matched to a gene: 5. CDR3 size: 13 residues. Regarding the study as a whole: Blood also contained most of the expanded thyroid clonotypes above 0.001 frequency.

Many counts were recorded for this clonotype. The antigen is unknown. Sequencing was done on a sample of peripheral blood. The rearrangement uses TRBV11-2 and TRBJ1-2; TRBD1 aligns across 7 bases. This receptor was identified in a woman younger than 35 with stable Graves' hyperthyroidism. Some clones in this sample may be carry-over from other donors' samples. The DNA for the CDR3 is TGTGCCAGCAGGCAAGACAGGGCCTATGGCTACACCTTC. It yields the protein CASRQDRAYGYTF. Variable domain in full (rest from reference TRBV11-2 and TRBJ1-2): EAGVAQSPRYKIIEKRQSVAFWCNPISGHATLYWYQQILGQGPKLLIQFQNNGVVDDSQLPKDRFSAERLKGVDSTLKIQPAKLEDSAVYLCASRQDRAYGYTFGSGTRLTVV.